The sequence of this T cell receptor beta chain was determined in a study of brain T cells in children with intractable seizures. Study-wide points: Pre-surgery blood may have been undersampled, hiding some clones.

On this clone: Its matching antigen is unknown.

Trimming cost V 3 bases and J 5 bases, with 14 bases left between them. This CDR3 region has 15 residues. From germline, CDR1 is LNHNV and CDR2 YYDKDF (reference sequence). Profiling relied on immunoSEQ multiplex PCR, and the TCRdb table lists in-frame clones only, not all of them. The profile shows tens of thousands of clones, roughly 95% of them singletons. This chain joins TRBV15 and TRBJ2-1; D is unclear. The TCR comes from a boy less than two years old with focal cortical dysplasia and intractable seizures. Here the sequenced sample was peripheral blood, taken at surgery. The CDR3 nucleotides read TGTGCCACCAGCAGGGTTCTCGTGGGTAACAATGAGCAGTTCTTC. Its translation: CATSRVLVGNNEQFF.